This TCR beta chain appears in the sequencing data of a study of blood T cells in healthy people across ages. This clonotype was seen at least ten times. A J-beta primer mix and a sample-barcoded 5' primer were used in a second PCR of roughly 7 to 12 cycles. Each CDR3 protein is one row after TCRdb ran MiXCR on the 5' RACE reads. The sample shows 550,000 to 650,000 distinct CDR3 sequences, roughly 30% of them seen only once. The germline V gene has CDR1 MNHNY and CDR2 SVGAGI (reference sequence). J gave up 4 bases and V 7 bases, and 12 bases lay outside the gene matches. The CDR3 is 15 amino acids. The origin of this receptor is a woman aged 80 or over in good health. V gene TRBV6-6 combines with J gene TRBJ2-7, with TRBD2 matching over 8 bases. The specimen sequenced was blood. The CDR3 DNA follows: TGTGCCAGCAAAGAATGGAGTAGCGGGAATTACGAGCAGTACTTC. It specifies CASKEWSSGNYEQYF.